This T cell receptor beta chain was captured in a study of identical twins (dated by TCRdb to the mid-2010s). Concerning the study at large: To test whether fetal clonotypes persist, the study used deep sequencing on TCR alpha and beta repertoires from monozygotic twins, unrelated adults of various ages, and cord blood. To rule out contamination, the twin experiments were replicated at different times with different library preparation protocols. Broad study findings and their caveats: Fewer insertions were carried by abundant cord blood beta clonotypes; a weaker similar trend was observed in young adult naive repertoires, while no such trend was observed in memory repertoires. The excess sharing between twins in beta out-of-frame sequences was weaker because fewer shared sequences reduced the signal-to-noise ratio. Invariant T cells such as MAIT and iNKT could partly confound zero-insertion analyses, although diverse VJ usage argued against such confounding for most clonotypes. Recombination models systematically underestimated out-of-frame TCR alpha sharing in monozygotic twins but agreed with sharing between unrelated individuals. Compared with coincidental sharing between unrelated individuals, out-of-frame TCR alpha sequences shared between twins showed an excess of sequences with low generation probability. Conclusions relied on cross-sectional statistical analysis, since the same donors could not be followed over many years.

Concerning this clonotype: Its binding antigen is unknown. The input lacks base qualities; no much larger clone sits a single base away.

From the cysteine up to the phenylalanine, the CDR3 has a length of 15 residues. The only DNA kept is the CDR3, 45 bases in frame from the first base. V and J are truncated by 1 base and 8 bases respectively, leaving an intervening sequence of 12 bases. The germline V gene encodes CDR1 SNHLY and CDR2 FYNNEI. Only healthy Caucasian donors were included. The twin cohort comprised three pairs of female monozygotic twins, all aged roughly 18 to 30 years. RNA for TCR libraries was isolated from peripheral blood mononuclear cells. The protocol used for the library was 5' RACE. TCRdb shows the sequencer as Illumina HiSeq 2000. Template switching introduced a universal primer binding site; the final cDNA contained a unique molecular identifier, enabling accurate counting of TCR cDNA molecules. First-strand cDNA for TCR alpha and beta chains was synthesized from specific primers in the conserved constant-segment region. Each cDNA library was double barcoded, with a SMART-Mk sample barcode plus Illumina barcodes, to control for contamination. TruSeq adapter sequences along with Illumina sample barcodes were introduced in two successive PCR steps. The TCR alpha and beta cDNA libraries were sequenced on the Illumina HiSeq platform using custom primers. Per the source publication's procedure: MiGEC processed the raw reads to extract unique molecular identifiers, while MiXCR was used to determine the CDR3 positions. Recombination models were inferred per individual with the repgenHMM and IGoR tools using an EM algorithm. The analysis of shared clonotypes was done with the tcR package in R, with sharing normalized by the product of cloneset sizes. To study raw recombination free of thymic and clonal selection effects, out-of-frame nonproductive sequences were analyzed. Using fastp at Q25 and MiXCR, TCRdb reprocessed the public reads and kept productive beta chains. Each CDR3 protein appears once, grouped with its most common genes and DNA. These V and J calls derive from TCRdb rather than the authors' analysis. The sample table shows 500,000 to 650,000 distinct CDR3 sequences, and roughly 6.6% are seen once. 1.6% of the sample rests with the top ten.

These data were also filed under a second study, of yellow fever vaccine responses in identical twins. That second report states: According to the authors, the vaccine-induced T cell response in identical twins seemed to be partly convergent and partly specific to each individual. Focusing on identical twins, the study followed the T cell clones that responded to the vaccine, and did so with precision.

The chain is made from TRBV2 and TRBJ1-6, with the D gene too uncertain to name. The sequenced material came from PBMCs. The receptor comes from a woman in her late teens or twenties in good health. The CDR3 sequence is CASSEDGFADSPLHF. The nucleotide sequence reads as follows: TGTGCCAGCAGTGAAGATGGTTTCGCGGATTCACCCCTCCACTTT.